Below, 11 T cell receptor beta chains from the same sample are listed, as sequenced in a study of cytomegalovirus exposure and HLA in healthy donors. The PCR made use of 60 Vbeta and 13 Jbeta primers. Profiling relied on immunoSEQ multiplex PCR, and the TCRdb table lists in-frame clones only, not all of them. This table has roughly 130,000 clones, about 71% appearing once. The sequenced sample was PBMCs. These receptor sequences come from an older woman in good health and CMV-seropositive.

This clone was found a few times. The chain is built from TRBV6-6 and TRBJ2-7; 8 bases align to TRBD1. V was pared by 5 bases and J by 6 bases, with 9 bases of the junction left unmatched. The CDR3 is 14 residues long. Looked up from germline, CDR1 is MNHNY and CDR2 is SVGAGI (reference sequence). The CDR3 sequence: CASSGGQGAAEQYF. CDR3 in DNA: TGTGCCAGCAGTGGGGGGCAGGGGGCGGCCGAGCAGTACTTC.

The sample holds a few counts of this clone. The chain couples TRBV6-5 to TRBJ2-7, with TRBD1 matching over 8 bases. Trimming took 6 bases from V and 1 from J; bases not matched to a gene: 5. The germline gives CDR1 MNHEY, CDR2 SVGAGI. This CDR3 has 14 amino acids. Here the CDR3 reads CASSSDRASYEQYF. In nucleotides, the CDR3 is TGTGCCAGCAGCTCGGACAGGGCGTCCTACGAGCAGTACTTC.

This clone has more than one count but fewer than ten. The rearrangement joins TRBV7-6 to TRBJ1-5; 11 bases are a match to TRBD1. The ends lost 3 bases at V and 1 base at J; junction bases unmatched: 2. The CDR3 runs to 16 residues. The germline gives CDR1 SGHVS, CDR2 FNYEAQ. CDR3 region: CASSLGTGGSNQPQHF. As DNA, the CDR3 is TGTGCCAGCAGCTTGGGGACAGGGGGAAGCAATCAGCCCCAGCATTTT.

The chain combines TRBV5-1 with TRBJ2-5; 9 bases align to TRBD1. Germline V lookup: CDR1 SGHRS, CDR2 YFSETQ. This CDR3 is 14 amino acids long. V gave up 6 bases and J gave up 5 bases; unmatched junction bases: 8. CDR3 sequence (DNA): TGCGCCAGCATCAAAACAGGGGGCCGTGAGACCCAGTACTTC. It is translated as CASIKTGGRETQYF.

The chain is built from TRBV7-9 and TRBJ2-7, with D unclear. Germline V gene data show CDR1 as SEHNR and CDR2 as FQNEAQ (reference sequence). This CDR3 is built from 11 residues. V lost 5 bases, J lost 2 bases, and 4 bases lay in between. CDR3 in amino acids: CASSATYEQYF. CDR3 sequence (DNA): TGTGCCAGCAGCGCGACCTACGAGCAGTACTTC.

This clone came up a few times. The CDR3 DNA reads TGTGCCAGCAGCCCACGTCTAGCGGGCTCTCCGAACACCGGGGAGCTGTTTTTT. Translated: CASSPRLAGSPNTGELFF. This chain connects TRBV9 to TRBJ2-2, with 8 bases identical to TRBD2. The germline gives CDR1 SGDLS, CDR2 YYNGEE. This CDR3 is 18 amino acids long. Unmatched junction bases numbered 11, after V lost 4 bases and J lost 0 bases.

The chain uses TRBV13 and TRBJ2-7; 12 nucleotides agree with TRBD1. Germline V gene sequence: CDR1 PRHDT, CDR2 FYEKMQ (reference sequence). The CDR3 sequence is 14 residues long. V shed 6 bases, J shed 6 bases, and the junction held 6 bases outside the gene matches. The CDR3 region has the DNA TGTGCCAGCAGTTACGGGACAGGGGGCAGCGAGCAGTACTTC. Its protein product is CASSYGTGGSEQYF. Full variable domain (rest looked up from reference TRBV13 and TRBJ2-7): AAGVIQSPRHLIKEKRETATLKCYPIPRHDTVYWYQQGPGQDPQFLISFYEKMQSDKGSIPDRFSAQQFSDYHSELNMSSLELGDSALYFCASSYGTGGSEQYFGPGTRLTVT.

This chain connects TRBV19 to TRBJ2-7; a weak D match, TRBD2 (5 bases). The length of the CDR3 is 14 residues. Looked up from germline, CDR1 is LNHDA and CDR2 is SQIVND (reference sequence). Deletions cut 4 bases from V and 6 bases from J, with 16 bases between. This CDR3 reads CASSRRTELSEQYF. As DNA, the CDR3 is TGTGCCAGTAGTAGGAGGACCGAACTAAGCGAGCAGTACTTC. The full variable domain, rest sourced from reference TRBV19 and TRBJ2-7, is DGGITQSPKYLFRKEGQNVTLSCEQNLNHDAMYWYRQDPGQGLRLIYYSQIVNDFQKGDIAEGYSVSREKKESFPLTVTSAQKNPTAFYLCASSRRTELSEQYFGPGTRLTVT.

V is TRBV5-6 and J is TRBJ1-1, with TRBD1 identical over 10 bases. Germline V gene data show CDR1 as SGHDT and CDR2 as YYEEEE. V shed 5 bases and J 0 bases; nucleotides not matched to a gene: 7. The CDR3 sequence is 16 residues long. This CDR3 is CASSQDRGTMNTEAFF. The CDR3 DNA follows: TGTGCCAGCAGTCAGGACAGGGGGACTATGAACACTGAAGCTTTCTTT.

This sequence joins TRBV21-1 and TRBJ1-1; TRBD1, the table's D call, was not compared with the DNA. TRBV21-1 is a documented pseudogene. The CDR3 sequence is 15 residues long. The CDR3 reads CASMGLRGMNTEAFF. Here the CDR3 DNA reads TGTGCCAGCATGGGCCTTAGGGGAATGAACACTGAAGCTTTCTTT.

The rearrangement uses TRBV25-1 and TRBJ2-4; 9 bases line up with TRBD1. Germline V lookup: CDR1 MGHDK, CDR2 SYGVNS. Trimming at V came to 3 bases and at J to 7 bases, leaving 4 bases not matched to a gene. The CDR3 extends over 14 amino acids. In nucleotides, the CDR3 is TGTGCCAGCAGTGATACAGGGGGCTCGAACATTCAGTACTTC. Its protein product is CASSDTGGSNIQYF.